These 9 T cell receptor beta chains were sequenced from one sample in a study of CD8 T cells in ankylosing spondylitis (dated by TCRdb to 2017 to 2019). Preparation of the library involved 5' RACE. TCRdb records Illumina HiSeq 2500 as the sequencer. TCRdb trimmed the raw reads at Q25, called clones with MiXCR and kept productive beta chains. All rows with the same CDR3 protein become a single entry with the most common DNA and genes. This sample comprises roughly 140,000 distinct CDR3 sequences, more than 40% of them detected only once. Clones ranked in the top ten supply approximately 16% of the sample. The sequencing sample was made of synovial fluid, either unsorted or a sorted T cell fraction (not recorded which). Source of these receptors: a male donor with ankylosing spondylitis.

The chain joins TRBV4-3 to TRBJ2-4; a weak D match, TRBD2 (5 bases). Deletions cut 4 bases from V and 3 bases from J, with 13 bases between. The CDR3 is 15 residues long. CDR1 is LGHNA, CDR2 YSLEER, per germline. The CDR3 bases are TGCGCCAGCAGCCTTTGGCCCGGAGGCAAAAACATTCAGTACTTC. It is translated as CASSLWPGGKNIQYF.

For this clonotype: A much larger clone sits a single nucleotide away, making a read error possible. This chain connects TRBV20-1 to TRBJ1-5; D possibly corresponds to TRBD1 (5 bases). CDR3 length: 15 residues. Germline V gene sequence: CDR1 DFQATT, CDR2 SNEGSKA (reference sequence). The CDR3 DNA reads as TGCTGTGCTAGCTGGGGCCCCGAGATTAATCAGCCCCAGCATTTT. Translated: CCASWGPEINQPQHF.

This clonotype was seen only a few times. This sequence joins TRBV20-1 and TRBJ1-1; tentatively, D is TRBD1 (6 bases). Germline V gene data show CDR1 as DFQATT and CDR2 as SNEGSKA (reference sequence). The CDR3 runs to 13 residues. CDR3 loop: CTTGGGGVTEAFF. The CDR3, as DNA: TGCACGACCGGAGGGGGTGGGGTCACTGAAGCTTTCTTT.

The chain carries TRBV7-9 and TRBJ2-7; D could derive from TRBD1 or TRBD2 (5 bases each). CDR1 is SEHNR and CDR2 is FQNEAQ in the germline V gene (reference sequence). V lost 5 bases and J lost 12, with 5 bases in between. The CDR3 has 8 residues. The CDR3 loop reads CASSGGYF. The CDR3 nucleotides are TGTGCCAGCAGCGGGGGGTACTTC.

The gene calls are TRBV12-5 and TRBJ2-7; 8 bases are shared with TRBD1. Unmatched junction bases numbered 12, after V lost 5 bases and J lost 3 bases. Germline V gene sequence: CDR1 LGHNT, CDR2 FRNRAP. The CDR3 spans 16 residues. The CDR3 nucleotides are TGTGCTAGTGGTCCCGGACAGGGCGAGGATGTCTACGAGCAGTACTTC. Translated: CASGPGQGEDVYEQYF.

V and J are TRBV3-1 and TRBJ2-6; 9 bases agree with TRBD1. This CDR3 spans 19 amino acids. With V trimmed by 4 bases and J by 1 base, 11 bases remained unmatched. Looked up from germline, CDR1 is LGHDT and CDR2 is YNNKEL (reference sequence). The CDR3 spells CASSPLYRDRESGANVLTF. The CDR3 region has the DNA TGTGCCAGCAGCCCGCTCTACCGGGACAGGGAGTCTGGGGCCAACGTCCTGACTTTC.

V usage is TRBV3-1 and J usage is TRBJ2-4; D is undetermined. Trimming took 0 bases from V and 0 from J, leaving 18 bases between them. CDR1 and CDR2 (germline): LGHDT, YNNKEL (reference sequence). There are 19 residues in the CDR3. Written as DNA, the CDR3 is TGTGCCAGCAGCCAAGATCAACCTTGGTTTCACATAGCCAAAAACATTCAGTACTTC. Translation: CASSQDQPWFHIAKNIQYF.

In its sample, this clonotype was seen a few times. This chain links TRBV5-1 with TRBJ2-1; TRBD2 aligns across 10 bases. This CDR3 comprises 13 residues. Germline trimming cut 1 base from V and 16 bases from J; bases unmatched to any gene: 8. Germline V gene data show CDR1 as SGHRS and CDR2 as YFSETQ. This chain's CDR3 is CASSLYPLAGDFF. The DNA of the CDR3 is TGCGCCAGCAGCTTGTACCCTCTAGCGGGGGATTTCTTC.

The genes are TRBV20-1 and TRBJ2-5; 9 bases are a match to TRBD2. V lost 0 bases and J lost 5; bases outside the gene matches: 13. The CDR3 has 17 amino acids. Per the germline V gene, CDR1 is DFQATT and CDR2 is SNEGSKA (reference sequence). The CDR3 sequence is CSARDSFAGGSMETQYF. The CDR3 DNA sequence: TGCAGTGCTAGAGATTCCTTTGCGGGAGGGAGTATGGAGACCCAGTACTTC.